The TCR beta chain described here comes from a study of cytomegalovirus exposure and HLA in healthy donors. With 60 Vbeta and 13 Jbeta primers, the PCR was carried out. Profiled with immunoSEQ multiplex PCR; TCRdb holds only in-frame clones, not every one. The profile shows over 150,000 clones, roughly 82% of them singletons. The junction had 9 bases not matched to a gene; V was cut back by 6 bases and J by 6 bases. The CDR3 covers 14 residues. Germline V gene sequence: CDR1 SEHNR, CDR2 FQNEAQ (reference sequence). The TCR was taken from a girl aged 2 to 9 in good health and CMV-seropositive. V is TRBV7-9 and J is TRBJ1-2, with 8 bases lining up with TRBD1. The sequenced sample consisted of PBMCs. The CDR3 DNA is TGTGCCAGCAGACAAGACAGGGGAATGGATGGCTACACCTTC. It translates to CASRQDRGMDGYTF.